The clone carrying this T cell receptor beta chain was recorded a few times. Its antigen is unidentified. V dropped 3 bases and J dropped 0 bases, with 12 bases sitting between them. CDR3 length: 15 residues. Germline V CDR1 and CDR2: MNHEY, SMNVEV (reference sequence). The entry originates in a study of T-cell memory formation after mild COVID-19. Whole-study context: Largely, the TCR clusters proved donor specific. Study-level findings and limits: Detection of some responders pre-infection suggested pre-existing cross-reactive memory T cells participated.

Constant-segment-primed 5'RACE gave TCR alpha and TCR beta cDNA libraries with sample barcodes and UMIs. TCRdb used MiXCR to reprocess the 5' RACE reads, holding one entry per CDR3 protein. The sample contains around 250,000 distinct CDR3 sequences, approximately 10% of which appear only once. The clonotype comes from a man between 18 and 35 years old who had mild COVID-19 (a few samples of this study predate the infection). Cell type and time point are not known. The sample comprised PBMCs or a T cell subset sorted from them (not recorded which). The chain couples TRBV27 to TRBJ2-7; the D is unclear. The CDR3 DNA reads TGTGCCAGCAGTTTCAGTCGGCAGTCCTCCTACGAGCAGTACTTC. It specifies CASSFSRQSSYEQYF.